This T cell receptor (beta chain) was identified during a study of cytomegalovirus exposure and HLA in healthy donors. Broader study findings: At a 0.05 false discovery rate, a later analysis found some 18,000 TCR beta sequences to be associated with HLA alleles. Through in vitro validation, a few CMV-associated chains were shown to be specific for CMV antigens. Upon later analysis, HLA-associated TCR beta chains proved more clonally expanded than other, equally common chains. For TCR beta chains, V- and J-gene trimming was later linked to a missense DCLRE1C variant.

The PCR employed 60 Vbeta primers together with 13 Jbeta primers. The method was immunoSEQ multiplex PCR; TCRdb's version includes in-frame clones alone and lacks a portion of them. The sample yields nearly 200,000 clones, around 75% seen once. In regard to this clone: Its antigen is not known.

Germline V lookup: CDR1 MNHEY, CDR2 SVGAGI. CDR3 size: 14 residues. V shed 2 bases, J shed 6 bases, and the junction held 5 bases outside the gene matches. V and J are TRBV6-5 and TRBJ2-3; 7 bases align to TRBD1. This clonotype originated in a male donor in good health and CMV-seropositive. The sequenced material came from PBMCs. CDR3: CASSYGTVRDTQYF. The CDR3 DNA is TGTGCCAGCAGTTACGGGACAGTTCGTGATACGCAGTATTTT.